The 7 T cell receptor beta chains reported below all come from one sample, sequenced in a study of vaccination and CD4 T cells after COVID-19. Treatment meaning: roughly ten-day PBMC culture with coronavirus spike peptide pools or control peptides (ViraFEST assay). Their antigen targets remain unknown. Sequenced with the Oncomine TCR Beta short-read assay was DNA taken from cultured CD4+ T cells. TCRdb re-analysed the PCR reads in MiXCR, keeping a single row per CDR3 protein. Of some 10,000 distinct CDR3 sequences in the sample, 40% to 50% were seen once. The sequencing sample was made of CD4+ T cells from blood, cultured in vitro. These receptors originate from a human donor who had recovered from COVID-19.

This clonotype has more than one count but fewer than ten. This sequence joins TRBV6-1 and TRBJ1-2; 8 bases fit TRBD1. After removal of 6 bases from V and 8 bases from J, the junction contained 14 bases not matched to a gene. The CDR3 contains 15 residues. Germline CDR1 and CDR2: MNHNS and SASEGT. CDR3 DNA sequence: TGTGCCAGCAGCGTAGCACAGGGGGGGTCCGGGGGCTACACCTTC. Translated, it gives CASSVAQGGSGGYTF.

This clonotype was seen more than once but under ten times. The rearrangement joins TRBV12-5 to TRBJ2-7; TRBD1 matches 8 bases. Germline CDR1 and CDR2: LGHNT and FRNRAP. The CDR3 runs to 15 residues. J gave up 7 bases and V 1 base, and 9 bases lay outside the gene matches. The CDR3 region has the DNA TGTGCTAGTGGTTTGGGTATCGGACAGGGCGAAGAGCAGTACTTC. This codes for CASGLGIGQGEEQYF.

The V call is TRBV6-2 or TRBV6-3, the J call TRBJ2-2; D tentatively fits TRBD1 or TRBD2 (5 bases each). CDR1 and CDR2 from the germline V gene are MNHEY and SVGEGT. The germline V and J ends were trimmed by 8 bases and 1 base, with 29 bases remaining between them. CDR3 length: 20 amino acids. CDR3 bases: TGTGCCAGCCGCTTTACGAGAGGGGCTCGCCCCGAAGGGAACACCGGGGAGCTGTTTTTT. It is translated as CASRFTRGARPEGNTGELFF.

This clonotype showed up just a few times. The V gene is TRBV7-6, the J gene TRBJ2-3; D is uncertain. V gave up 5 bases and J gave up 0 bases, with 9 bases separating them. The germline CDR1 and CDR2 sequences are SGHVS and FNYEAQ. This CDR3 is 14 amino acids long. The CDR3 spells CASSTLTSTDTQYF. The CDR3 coding sequence is TGTGCCAGCAGCACCCTGACTAGCACAGATACGCAGTATTTT.

This clonotype was observed a few times. V gene TRBV2 combines with J gene TRBJ2-3, with D tentatively TRBD1 or TRBD2 (5 bases each). The CDR3 contains 14 residues. Germline values: CDR1 SNHLY, CDR2 FYNNEI. Trimming took off 6 bases at V and 10 bases at J, with 20 bases between the two ends. The CDR3 DNA sequence: TGTGCCAGCAGATGGGACCTCGAAAGCGGATCGCAGTATTTT. Encoded protein: CASRWDLESGSQYF.

This chain connects TRBV10-1 to TRBJ2-7, with D possibly matching TRBD2 (5 bases). V was clipped by 6 bases and J by 4 bases, with 22 bases between them. The germline gives CDR1 WNHNN, CDR2 SYGVQD (reference sequence). This CDR3 is built from 16 residues. In nucleotides, the CDR3 is TGCGCCAGCAGAGCGATGAAGCGGAGGCCGACGTACGAGCAGTACTTC. This codes for CASRAMKRRPTYEQYF.

This clonotype occurred a few times. This rearrangement joins TRBV19 to TRBJ1-6; 9 bases are a match to TRBD1. J was trimmed by 10 bases and V by 1 base; bases with no gene match: 8. The CDR3 has 16 residues. Looked up from germline, CDR1 is LNHDA and CDR2 is SQIVND (reference sequence). CDR3 bases: TGTGCCAGTAGTATAGTCTTGGACAGGGGAAAATCACCCCTCCACTTT. Its translation: CASSIVLDRGKSPLHF.